Listed here are 18 T cell receptor beta chains from one sample, sequenced in a study of cytomegalovirus exposure and HLA in healthy donors. The study ran its PCR with 60 Vbeta and 13 Jbeta primers. Some clones are missing from TCRdb's copy, which holds only in-frame ones; the method was immunoSEQ multiplex PCR. The profile shows approximately 130,000 clones, roughly 84% of them singletons. Input material: PBMCs. The receptors were sampled from a boy between 5 and 17 years old in good health and CMV-seronegative.

The J gene is TRBJ2-5, the V gene TRBV4-2, with a possible D match to TRBD1 (6 bases). The CDR3 totals 14 residues. Per the germline V gene, CDR1 is LGHNA and CDR2 is YNFKEQ. Trimming shortened V by 3 bases and J by 5 bases, and 13 bases separated the two germline ends. CDR3 DNA: TGTGCCAGCAGCCAGAAACAGGGCTGGGAGACCCAGTACTTC. It is translated as CASSQKQGWETQYF.

This clone was counted between two and nine times. V and J are TRBV18 and TRBJ2-7, with D tentatively TRBD1 (6 bases). Between the trimmed V and J ends, which lost 2 bases and 1 base, there was a span of 15 bases. Germline CDR1 is KGHSH and CDR2 is LQKENI. The CDR3 is 16 residues long. The CDR3 sequence is CASSPIIRDTSYEQYF. DNA of the CDR3: TGTGCCAGCTCACCAATTATTAGGGACACTTCCTACGAGCAGTACTTC. The variable domain in full, completed from reference TRBV18 and TRBJ2-7, reads NAGVMQNPRHLVRRRGQEARLRCSPMKGHSHVYWYRQLPEEGLKFMVYLQKENIIDESGMPKERFSAEFPKEGPSILRIQQVVRGDSAAYFCASSPIIRDTSYEQYFGPGTRLTVT.

The chain carries TRBV6-6 and TRBJ2-7, with D perhaps TRBD1 (7 bases). The CDR3 covers 13 residues. The germline gives CDR1 MNHNY, CDR2 SVGAGI (reference sequence). The germline V and J ends were trimmed by 6 bases and 5 bases, with 14 bases remaining between them. The CDR3 region is CASREGTANEQYF. DNA of the CDR3: TGTGCCAGCAGGGAGGGGACAGCCAACGAGCAGTACTTC.

DNA of the CDR3: TGTGCCAGCAGCTTAGAGGCCTGGCGGACCGGGGAGCTGTTTTTT. It encodes CASSLEAWRTGELFF. The rearrangement links TRBV7-6 to TRBJ2-2; no firm D call. There are 15 residues in the CDR3. The germline V gene has CDR1 SGHVS and CDR2 FNYEAQ. Trimming shortened V by 1 base and J by 5 bases, and 11 bases separated the two germline ends.

This chain connects TRBV5-4 to TRBJ2-1; D is possibly TRBD2 (5 bases). V was shortened by 4 bases and J by 9 bases, with 14 bases between the two germline ends. The CDR3 is made up of 13 amino acids. The germline CDR1 and CDR2 sequences are SGHNT and YYREEE (reference sequence). The CDR3 DNA sequence: TGTGCCAGCAGCCCCACGGGGAAGGGTGAGCAGTTCTTC. It specifies CASSPTGKGEQFF.

This chain links TRBV2 with TRBJ2-7; a weak D match, TRBD2 (6 bases). Germline CDR1 is SNHLY and CDR2 is FYNNEI. Trimming cost V 3 bases and J 1 base, with 13 bases left between them. This CDR3 contains 15 residues. The CDR3 sequence is CASSDRGRTSYEQYF. DNA of the CDR3: TGTGCCAGCAGTGATAGAGGGAGGACGTCCTACGAGCAGTACTTC. Filled out from reference TRBV2 and TRBJ2-7, the complete variable domain reads EPEVTQTPSHQVTQMGQEVILRCVPISNHLYFYWYRQILGQKVEFLVSFYNNEISEKSEIFDDQFSVERPDGSNFTLKIRSTKLEDSAMYFCASSDRGRTSYEQYFGPGTRLTVT.

V is TRBV5-4 and J is TRBJ2-7, with 11 nucleotides matching TRBD2. This CDR3 is built from 19 residues. Germline V gene lookup returns CDR1 SGHNT and CDR2 YYREEE (reference sequence). Trimming at V came to 0 bases and at J to 0 bases, leaving 11 bases not matched to a gene. For the CDR3, the DNA is TGTGCCAGCAGCTTGGCCGGTGGGCTAGCGGGAGGCCGCTCCTACGAGCAGTACTTC. Translated, it gives CASSLAGGLAGGRSYEQYF.

The rearrangement joins TRBV30 to TRBJ1-5; D is unresolved. The germline gives CDR1 GTSNPN, CDR2 SVGIG (reference sequence). V shed 2 bases and J shed 4 bases, with 9 bases lying between them. The CDR3 covers 13 residues. The CDR3 bases are TGTGCCTGGAGTCGCAATGAGAATCAGCCCCAGCATTTT. Translation: CAWSRNENQPQHF.

The rearrangement uses TRBV27 and TRBJ1-1; TRBD1 matches at 7 bases. The V and J ends lost 6 bases and 3 bases, in that order; junction bases with no gene match: 7. The CDR3 covers 14 residues. Germline V lookup: CDR1 MNHEY, CDR2 SMNVEV (reference sequence). CDR3 sequence reads: CASRYRGPYTEAFF. The CDR3 DNA reads TGTGCCAGCAGGTACAGGGGACCCTACACTGAAGCTTTCTTT.

This rearrangement joins TRBV6-5 to TRBJ2-3; 7 bases align to TRBD1. V was clipped by 6 bases and J by 7 bases; unmatched bases: 10. Germline V lookup: CDR1 MNHEY, CDR2 SVGAGI. The CDR3 totals 14 residues. The CDR3 here is CASSLRQGRYTQYF. The CDR3 bases are TGTGCCAGCAGCCTTAGACAGGGCAGGTATACGCAGTATTTT.

This chain uses TRBV9 with TRBJ2-1; D is unclear. This CDR3 is built from 16 residues. The V and J ends lost 0 bases and 3 bases respectively, with 13 bases between them. Germline CDR1 is SGDLS and CDR2 is YYNGEE. The chain's CDR3 is CASSVGRGPRYNEQFF. The CDR3 DNA follows: TGTGCCAGCAGCGTAGGTCGAGGCCCTCGCTACAATGAGCAGTTCTTC.

This clone was counted a few times. This chain uses TRBV5-1 with TRBJ2-7, with 7 bases matching TRBD1. The germline gives CDR1 SGHRS, CDR2 YFSETQ. V lost 3 bases and J lost 5; bases outside the gene matches: 11. The CDR3 has 15 amino acids. The CDR3 spells CASSSRQGGPDEQYF. As DNA, the CDR3 is TGCGCCAGCAGCTCGCGACAGGGTGGGCCTGACGAGCAGTACTTC.

This chain links TRBV5-1 with TRBJ1-5; D uncertain. The V end was cut by 5 bases, the J end by 0 bases, with 6 bases between. The CDR3 consists of 13 residues. The germline V gene has CDR1 SGHRS and CDR2 YFSETQ. CDR3 amino acids: CASRRNSNQPQHF. CDR3 nucleotide sequence: TGCGCCAGCAGGAGAAATAGCAATCAGCCCCAGCATTTT.

V is TRBV11-3 and J is TRBJ2-7, with 9 bases aligning to TRBD1. The CDR3 runs 14 residues. V lost 3 bases to trimming and J lost 3 bases; unmatched junction nucleotides: 3. Germline lookup yields CDR1 SGHNT and CDR2 YENEEA. This CDR3 is CASSLRTGDYEQYF. The CDR3 bases are TGTGCCAGCAGCTTGAGGACAGGGGACTACGAGCAGTACTTC.

The chain carries TRBV6-1 and TRBJ2-7; TRBD1 agrees at 7 bases. Per the germline V gene, CDR1 is MNHNS and CDR2 is SASEGT. V was clipped by 2 bases and J by 5 bases; unmatched bases: 3. The CDR3 has 13 residues. CDR3 sequence: CASSETGDHEQYF. The CDR3 coding sequence is TGTGCCAGCAGTGAAACAGGGGACCACGAGCAGTACTTC.

V and J are TRBV7-2 and TRBJ2-1; the D gene is possibly TRBD1 (5 bases). The CDR3 is made up of 15 amino acids. Germline assignment: CDR1 SGHTA and CDR2 FQGNSA. V was clipped by 1 base and J by 0 bases, with 7 bases between them. CDR3 DNA sequence: TGTGCCAGCAGCTTAGTCACAGGCTCCTACAATGAGCAGTTCTTC. As protein: CASSLVTGSYNEQFF. Full variable domain (rest looked up from reference TRBV7-2 and TRBJ2-1): GAGVSQSPSNKVTEKGKDVELRCDPISGHTALYWYRQSLGQGLEFLIYFQGNSAPDKSGLPSDRFSAERTGGSVSTLTIQRTQQEDSAVYLCASSLVTGSYNEQFFGPGTRLTVL.

This sequence joins TRBV27 and TRBJ2-2; D might be TRBD1 (6 bases). This CDR3 is built from 18 residues. The V end lost 6 bases, the J end lost 0 bases, and 20 bases lay between the germline ends. Looked up from germline, CDR1 is MNHEY and CDR2 is SMNVEV (reference sequence). Written as DNA, the CDR3 is TGTGCCAGCAGAGGGGGTTGGGGCCTGAACGCGAACACCGGGGAGCTGTTTTTT. Translating gives CASRGGWGLNANTGELFF.

The chain links TRBV9 to TRBJ2-6, with TRBD1 matching 10 bases. CDR3 size: 16 residues. CDR1 is SGDLS, CDR2 YYNGEE, per germline. V shed 4 bases, J shed 3 bases, and the junction held 4 bases outside the gene matches. Written as DNA, the CDR3 is TGTGCCAGCAGCTCCGGGACAGGGGTTGGGGCCAACGTCCTGACTTTC. Amino acid sequence: CASSSGTGVGANVLTF.